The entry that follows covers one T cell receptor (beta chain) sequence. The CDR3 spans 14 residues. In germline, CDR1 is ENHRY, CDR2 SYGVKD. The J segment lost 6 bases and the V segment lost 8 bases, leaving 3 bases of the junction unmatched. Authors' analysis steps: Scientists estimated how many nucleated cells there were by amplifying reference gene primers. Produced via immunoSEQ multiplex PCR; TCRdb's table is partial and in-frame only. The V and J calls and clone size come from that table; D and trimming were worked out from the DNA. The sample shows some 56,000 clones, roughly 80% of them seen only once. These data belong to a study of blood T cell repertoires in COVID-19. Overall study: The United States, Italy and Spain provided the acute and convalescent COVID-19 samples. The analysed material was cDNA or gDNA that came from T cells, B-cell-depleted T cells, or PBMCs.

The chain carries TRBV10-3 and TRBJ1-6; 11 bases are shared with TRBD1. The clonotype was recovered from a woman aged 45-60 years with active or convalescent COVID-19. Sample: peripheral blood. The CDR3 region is CAIGQGASNSPLHF. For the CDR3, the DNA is TGTGCCATCGGACAGGGGGCAAGTAATTCACCCCTCCACTTT.